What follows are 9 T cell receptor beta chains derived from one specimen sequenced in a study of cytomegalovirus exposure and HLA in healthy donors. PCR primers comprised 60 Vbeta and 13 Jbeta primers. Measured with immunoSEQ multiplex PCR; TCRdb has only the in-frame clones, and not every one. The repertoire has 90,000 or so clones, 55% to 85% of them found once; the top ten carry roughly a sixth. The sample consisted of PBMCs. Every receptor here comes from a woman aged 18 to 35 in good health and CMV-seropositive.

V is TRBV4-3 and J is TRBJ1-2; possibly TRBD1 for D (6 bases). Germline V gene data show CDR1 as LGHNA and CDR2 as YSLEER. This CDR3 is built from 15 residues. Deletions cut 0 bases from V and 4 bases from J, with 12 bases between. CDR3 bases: TGCGCCAGCAGCCAAGATGGGGGGGGGCCCTATGGCTACACCTTC. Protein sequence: CASSQDGGGPYGYTF.

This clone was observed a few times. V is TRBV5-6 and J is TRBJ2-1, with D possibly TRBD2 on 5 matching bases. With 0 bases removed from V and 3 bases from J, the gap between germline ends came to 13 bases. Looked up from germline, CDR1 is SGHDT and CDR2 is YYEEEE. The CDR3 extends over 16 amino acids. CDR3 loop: CASSLVRDEGYNEQFF. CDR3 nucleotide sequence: TGTGCCAGCAGCTTGGTACGGGATGAGGGCTACAATGAGCAGTTCTTC. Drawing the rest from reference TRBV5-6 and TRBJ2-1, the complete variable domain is DAGVTQSPTHLIKTRGQQVTLRCSPKSGHDTVSWYQQALGQGPQFIFQYYEEEERQRGNFPDRFSGHQFPNYSSELNVNALLLGDSALYLCASSLVRDEGYNEQFFGPGTRLTVL.

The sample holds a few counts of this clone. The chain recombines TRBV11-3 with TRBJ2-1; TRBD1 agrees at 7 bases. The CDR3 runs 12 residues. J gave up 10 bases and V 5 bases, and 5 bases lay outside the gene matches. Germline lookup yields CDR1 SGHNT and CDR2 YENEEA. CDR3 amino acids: CASSIQGSEQFF. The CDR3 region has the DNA TGTGCCAGCAGCATACAGGGGTCAGAGCAGTTCTTC. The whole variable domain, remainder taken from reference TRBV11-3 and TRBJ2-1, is EAGVVQSPRYKIIEKKQPVAFWCNPISGHNTLYWYLQNLGQGPELLIRYENEEAVDDSQLPKDRFSAERLKGVDSTLKIQPAELGDSAVYLCASSIQGSEQFFGPGTRLTVL.

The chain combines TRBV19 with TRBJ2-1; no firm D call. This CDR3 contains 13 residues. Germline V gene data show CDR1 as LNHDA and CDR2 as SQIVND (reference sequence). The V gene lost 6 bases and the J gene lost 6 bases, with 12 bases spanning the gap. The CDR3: CASRPRPGNEQFF. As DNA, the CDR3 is TGTGCCAGTAGACCCCGACCAGGCAATGAGCAGTTCTTC.

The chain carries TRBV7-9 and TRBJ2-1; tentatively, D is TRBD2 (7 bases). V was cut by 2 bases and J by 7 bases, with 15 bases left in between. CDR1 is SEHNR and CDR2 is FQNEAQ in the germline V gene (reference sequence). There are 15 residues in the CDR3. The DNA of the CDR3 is TGTGCCAGCAGCTTAATCCGGGGGGCGCCTAATGAGCAGTTCTTC. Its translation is CASSLIRGAPNEQFF.

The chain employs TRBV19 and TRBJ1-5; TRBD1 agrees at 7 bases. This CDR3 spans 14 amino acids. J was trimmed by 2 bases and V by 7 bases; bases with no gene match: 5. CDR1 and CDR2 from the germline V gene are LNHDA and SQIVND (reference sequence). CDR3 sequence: CASKGGGGNQPQHF. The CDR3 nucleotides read TGTGCCAGTAAAGGGGGCGGGGGCAATCAGCCCCAGCATTTT. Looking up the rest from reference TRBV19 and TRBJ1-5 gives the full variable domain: DGGITQSPKYLFRKEGQNVTLSCEQNLNHDAMYWYRQDPGQGLRLIYYSQIVNDFQKGDIAEGYSVSREKKESFPLTVTSAQKNPTAFYLCASKGGGGNQPQHFGDGTRLSIL.

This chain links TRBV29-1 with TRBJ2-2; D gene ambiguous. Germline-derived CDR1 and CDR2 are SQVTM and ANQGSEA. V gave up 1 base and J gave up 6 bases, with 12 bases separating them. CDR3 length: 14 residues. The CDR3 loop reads CSVEGGTVAGELFF. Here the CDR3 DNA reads TGCAGCGTTGAAGGAGGAACGGTGGCCGGGGAGCTGTTTTTT.

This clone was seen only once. The CDR3 region has the DNA TGCAGCGCCCTGACTAGCGGACTCTCCTACGAGCAGTACTTC. Residues: CSALTSGLSYEQYF. V and J are TRBV29-1 and TRBJ2-7; 9 bases fit TRBD2. The CDR3 contains 14 residues. Germline V gene sequence: CDR1 SQVTM, CDR2 ANQGSEA. With V trimmed by 7 bases and J by 0 bases, 7 bases remained unmatched.

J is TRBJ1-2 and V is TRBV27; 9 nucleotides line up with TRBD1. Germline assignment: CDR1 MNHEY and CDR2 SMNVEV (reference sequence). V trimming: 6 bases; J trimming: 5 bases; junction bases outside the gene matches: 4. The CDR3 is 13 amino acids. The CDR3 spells CASRGQGTYGYTF. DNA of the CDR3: TGTGCCAGCAGGGGACAGGGAACATATGGCTACACCTTC.